The 22 T cell receptor beta chains listed next were all sequenced from one sample in a study of cytomegalovirus exposure and HLA in healthy donors. Clones were sequenced by immunoSEQ multiplex PCR, and TCRdb holds only the in-frame ones, with some missing. The table records some 83,000 clones, around 94% of them present only once. The sequenced sample was PBMCs. Every receptor here comes from a woman under 30 in good health and CMV-seronegative.

The V call is TRBV1, the J call TRBJ1-1; the table's D gene call, TRBD1, was not cross checked with the DNA. TRBV1 is listed as a pseudogene. The CDR3 loop spans 15 amino acids. The CDR3 spells CTSSQDPDDRDGAFF. CDR3 nucleotides: TGCACCAGCAGCCAAGACCCGGACGACAGGGATGGAGCTTTCTTT.

This chain connects TRBV11-3 to TRBJ1-1, with D perhaps TRBD1 (5 bases). The CDR3 runs to 14 residues. V lost 5 bases, J lost 3 bases, and 13 bases lay in between. The germline CDR1 and CDR2 sequences are SGHNT and YENEEA. The CDR3 sequence is CASSRLGGDTEAFF. CDR3 nucleotides: TGTGCCAGCAGCCGGCTGGGAGGGGACACTGAAGCTTTCTTT.

V gene TRBV27 combines with J gene TRBJ2-7; D remains ambiguous. CDR3 length equals 14 residues. Per germline, CDR1 MNHEY and CDR2 SMNVEV (reference sequence). Trimming cost V 4 bases and J 3 bases, with 13 bases left between them. The CDR3 sequence: CASSSQNGLYEQYF. The CDR3 DNA is TGTGCCAGCAGTTCACAGAACGGTCTCTACGAGCAGTACTTC.

This chain uses TRBV5-1 with TRBJ1-1; unclear D gene. Germline V CDR1 and CDR2: SGHRS, YFSETQ. The CDR3 is 15 amino acids. Trimming stripped 0 bases from V and 4 bases from J, with 13 bases between. In nucleotides, the CDR3 is TGCGCCAGCAGCTTGGGTATAATCAGGCCCACTGAAGCTTTCTTT. Its translation is CASSLGIIRPTEAFF.

In its sample, this clone was seen once. This chain joins TRBV29-1 and TRBJ2-7; 8 bases line up with TRBD1. Looked up from germline, CDR1 is SQVTM and CDR2 is ANQGSEA. Germline trimming cut 3 bases from V and 2 bases from J; bases unmatched to any gene: 0. This CDR3 is 12 amino acids long. CDR3 nucleotides: TGCAGCGTTGACAGGGGGCCCTACGAGCAGTACTTC. Translating it yields CSVDRGPYEQYF.

The chain couples TRBV4-1 to TRBJ2-7; 7 bases match TRBD2. The CDR3 has 15 residues. V dropped 2 bases and J dropped 1; count of bases not matched to a gene: 5. Germline V lookup: CDR1 MGHRA, CDR2 YSYEKL. CDR3 sequence reads: CASSQQAGFSYEQYF. In nucleotides, the CDR3 is TGCGCCAGCAGCCAACAAGCGGGATTTTCCTACGAGCAGTACTTC.

This sequence joins TRBV19 and TRBJ2-1, with D unresolved. CDR1 is LNHDA and CDR2 is SQIVND in the germline V gene (reference sequence). Trimming removed 6 bases at V and 5 bases at J, with 11 bases between. The CDR3 covers 13 residues. The CDR3 here is CASSPVSHNEQFF. In DNA, the CDR3 is TGTGCCAGTAGCCCGGTCTCTCACAATGAGCAGTTCTTC. The whole variable domain, remainder taken from reference TRBV19 and TRBJ2-1, is DGGITQSPKYLFRKEGQNVTLSCEQNLNHDAMYWYRQDPGQGLRLIYYSQIVNDFQKGDIAEGYSVSREKKESFPLTVTSAQKNPTAFYLCASSPVSHNEQFFGPGTRLTVL.

This chain connects TRBV13 to TRBJ2-1, with TRBD2 as a possible D gene (6 bases). The germline gives CDR1 PRHDT, CDR2 FYEKMQ (reference sequence). The CDR3 is made up of 17 amino acids. V was clipped by 5 bases and J by 3 bases, with 20 bases between them. CDR3: CASSIRRTGLNYNEQFF. CDR3 bases: TGTGCCAGCAGCATACGGAGAACGGGACTCAACTACAATGAGCAGTTCTTC.

The chain links TRBV2 to TRBJ2-7; 10 bases are a match to TRBD2. Losses at the gene ends were 5 bases for V and 13 bases for J; bases not matched to a gene: 5. Germline lookup yields CDR1 SNHLY and CDR2 FYNNEI. The CDR3 length is 11 residues. CDR3 sequence: CASSSLAGEYF. Here the CDR3 DNA reads TGTGCCAGCAGTTCCCTAGCGGGAGAATACTTC.

This rearrangement joins TRBV5-1 to TRBJ2-7; 8 bases match TRBD2. The CDR3 is 16 amino acids. V lost 0 bases and J lost 2; bases outside the gene matches: 7. Germline CDR1 reads SGHRS; CDR2 reads YFSETQ. The CDR3 nucleotides are TGCGCCAGCAGCTTGGCGGTCGGGGGGGCTCCCTACGAGCAGTACTTC. Amino acid sequence: CASSLAVGGAPYEQYF.

V and J are TRBV28 and TRBJ2-7; no clear D gene. The CDR3 has 11 amino acids. The V and J ends lost 8 bases and 3 bases respectively, with 8 bases between them. Germline loops: CDR1 MDHEN, CDR2 SYDVKM. The CDR3: CASLGGYEQYF. Written as DNA, the CDR3 is TGTGCCAGCCTAGGCGGCTACGAGCAGTACTTC.

The chain employs TRBV30 and TRBJ2-5; TRBD1 agrees at 7 bases. The CDR3 loop spans 13 amino acids. J gave up 7 bases and V 3 bases, and 8 bases lay outside the gene matches. CDR1 GTSNPN and CDR2 SVGIG come from the germline V gene (reference sequence). The CDR3 DNA follows: TGTGCCTGGAGGGAAGGGGGCGAGGTGACCCAGTACTTC. It codes for CAWREGGEVTQYF.

The chain combines TRBV28 with TRBJ2-7, with D possibly matching TRBD2 (5 bases). V lost 5 bases and J lost 2, with 16 bases in between. The CDR3 covers 15 residues. Germline V CDR1 and CDR2: MDHEN, SYDVKM. The CDR3 DNA sequence: TGTGCCAGCAGTCTACCGTTGGCGGGCACCTACGAGCAGTACTTC. This translates into CASSLPLAGTYEQYF.

V and J are TRBV2 and TRBJ1-2; 8 bases align to TRBD1. V trimming: 4 bases; J trimming: 8 bases; junction bases outside the gene matches: 6. Germline V gene sequence: CDR1 SNHLY, CDR2 FYNNEI. The length of the CDR3 is 13 residues. The chain's CDR3 is CASSVGRGRGYTF. The CDR3 coding sequence is TGTGCCAGCAGTGTCGGCAGGGGGCGCGGCTACACCTTC.

The rearrangement joins TRBV4-2 to TRBJ2-5; the D gene is possibly TRBD1 (6 bases). With 1 base removed from V and 7 bases from J, the gap between germline ends came to 22 bases. The CDR3 covers 17 residues. The germline CDR1 and CDR2 sequences are LGHNA and YNFKEQ. DNA of the CDR3: TGTGCCAGCAGCCAAGGTCCTGAAAAAGGGGGTATCGGGACCCAGTACTTC. It codes for CASSQGPEKGGIGTQYF.

The gene calls are TRBV5-1 and TRBJ2-7; weak D call: TRBD2 (5 bases). Germline CDR1 SGHRS, CDR2 YFSETQ. Trimming removed 0 bases from V and 0 bases from J, with 16 bases in between. The CDR3 extends over 17 amino acids. The CDR3 DNA reads as TGCGCCAGCAGCTTGGCCGGCGGGTACTCTAGCTCCTACGAGCAGTACTTC. Translated, it gives CASSLAGGYSSSYEQYF.

The V call is TRBV4-2, the J call TRBJ1-2; TRBD1 might be the D (5 bases). CDR1 is LGHNA, CDR2 YNFKEQ, per germline. Trimming cost V 0 bases and J 4 bases, with 12 bases left between them. This CDR3 is built from 15 residues. The CDR3 coding sequence is TGTGCCAGCAGCCAAGACGGCGGGACGATCTATGGCTACACCTTC. Its translation is CASSQDGGTIYGYTF.

CDR3 protein: CASSMTTHVETDTQYF. The CDR3 DNA is TGTGCCAGTAGTATGACGACCCACGTGGAGACAGATACGCAGTATTTT. The V and J genes are TRBV19 and TRBJ2-3; D uncertain. The CDR3 covers 16 residues. Germline CDR1 reads LNHDA; CDR2 reads SQIVND (reference sequence). V was trimmed by 3 bases and J by 3 bases, leaving 16 bases between them.

The chain carries TRBV29-1 and TRBJ1-3, with a tentative D call TRBD1 (6 bases). CDR1 and CDR2 from the germline V gene are SQVTM and ANQGSEA. V dropped 5 bases and J dropped 0 bases, with 8 bases sitting between them. This CDR3 comprises 13 residues. CDR3 protein: CSVLGASGNTIYF. DNA for the CDR3: TGCAGCGTTCTGGGGGCCTCTGGAAACACCATATATTTT.

This clone was recorded once. The chain couples TRBV11-1 to TRBJ2-7; D perhaps matches TRBD2 (6 bases). CDR1 is SGHAT, CDR2 FQDESV, per germline (reference sequence). With 2 bases removed from V and 1 base from J, the gap between germline ends came to 12 bases. The CDR3 is 15 residues long. CDR3 DNA: TGTGCCAGCAGCTTACGGAGGGGACCATCCTACGAGCAGTACTTC. Amino acid sequence: CASSLRRGPSYEQYF.

The CDR3 DNA reads TGCGCCAGCAGCAAACAGGGTTTGGACACTGAAGCTTTCTTT. It is translated as CASSKQGLDTEAFF. The rearrangement uses TRBV4-3 and TRBJ1-1; weak D call: TRBD1 (6 bases). The V gene lost 5 bases and the J gene lost 3 bases, with 13 bases spanning the gap. CDR3 length equals 14 residues. Per the germline V gene, CDR1 is LGHNA and CDR2 is YSLEER.

The V and J genes are TRBV5-1 and TRBJ1-4, with 9 bases aligning to TRBD1. V shed 2 bases and J 5 bases; nucleotides not matched to a gene: 7. Germline CDR1 is SGHRS and CDR2 is YFSETQ. The CDR3 runs to 16 residues. The CDR3 DNA sequence: TGCGCCAGCAGCTTAACGACCGGGACAGGGAATGAAAAACTGTTTTTT. Protein product: CASSLTTGTGNEKLFF.